This passage covers 22 T cell receptor beta chains from one sample sequenced in a study of blood T cell repertoires in COVID-19. Repertoires were generated with immunoSEQ multiplex PCR, while TCRdb's copy carries only in-frame clones and drops some. The table records about 150,000 clones, around 87% of them present only once. The sequencing sample was made of peripheral blood. Receptors were obtained from a man older than 75 with acute or convalescent COVID-19.

The rearrangement links TRBV3-1 (or the pseudogene TRBV3-2) to TRBJ1-2; 11 nucleotides agree with TRBD1. The J segment lost 1 base and the V segment lost 2 bases, leaving 3 bases of the junction unmatched. The CDR3 contains 16 residues. Germline V CDR1 and CDR2: LGHDT, YNNKEL (reference sequence). The CDR3 DNA follows: TGTGCCAGCAGCCAACTCGGGACAGGGGGTAACTATGGCTACACCTTC. Encoded protein: CASSQLGTGGNYGYTF.

The chain combines TRBV3-1 (or the pseudogene TRBV3-2) with TRBJ1-4; D possibly corresponds to TRBD1 (5 bases). CDR1 and CDR2 from the germline V gene are LGHDT and YNNKEL (reference sequence). The ends were cut back, 4 bases at V and 4 bases at J, with 16 bases in the middle. The CDR3 is made up of 16 amino acids. Here the CDR3 reads CASSPRAGGSNEKLFF. The CDR3 nucleotides are TGTGCCAGCAGCCCGCGAGCCGGGGGGAGTAATGAAAAACTGTTTTTT.

The chain joins TRBV6-5 to TRBJ2-1, with 10 bases aligning to TRBD2. V was clipped by 8 bases and J by 4 bases; unmatched bases: 5. The CDR3 spans 14 residues. CDR1 and CDR2 from the germline V gene are MNHEY and SVGAGI. CDR3 bases: TGTGCCAGCGCAGGGACTAGCGTTTACAATGAGCAGTTCTTC. Its protein is CASAGTSVYNEQFF.

The chain is built from TRBV7-9 and TRBJ1-2, with 7 positions matching TRBD1. V was clipped by 5 bases and J by 7 bases; unmatched bases: 13. The germline CDR1 and CDR2 sequences are SEHNR and FQNEAQ (reference sequence). There are 15 residues in the CDR3. This CDR3 is CASSSTGAVPGGYTF. The CDR3 region has the DNA TGTGCCAGCAGCAGTACAGGGGCCGTGCCTGGTGGCTACACCTTC.

The V gene is TRBV6-1, the J gene TRBJ1-2; D possibly corresponds to TRBD1 (6 bases). CDR1 is MNHNS, CDR2 SASEGT, per germline. V shed 4 bases and J shed 0 bases, with 18 bases lying between them. The CDR3 runs 17 residues. This chain's CDR3 is CASSAAQRTVANYGYTF. CDR3 bases: TGTGCCAGCAGTGCGGCTCAGAGGACAGTAGCTAACTATGGCTACACCTTC.

The J gene is TRBJ2-7, the V gene TRBV19, with 8 bases matching TRBD1. The V and J ends lost 6 bases and 3 bases, in that order; junction bases with no gene match: 16. This CDR3 spans 17 amino acids. Germline CDR1 and CDR2: LNHDA and SQIVND (reference sequence). CDR3 protein: CASSITSDRQGNYEQYF. Here the CDR3 DNA reads TGTGCCAGTAGCATCACGAGCGACCGACAGGGGAACTACGAGCAGTACTTC. Full variable domain (outside the CDR3, taken from reference TRBV19 and TRBJ2-7): DGGITQSPKYLFRKEGQNVTLSCEQNLNHDAMYWYRQDPGQGLRLIYYSQIVNDFQKGDIAEGYSVSREKKESFPLTVTSAQKNPTAFYLCASSITSDRQGNYEQYFGPGTRLTVT.

This chain joins TRBV29-1 and TRBJ1-1; TRBD1 is a possible D gene (5 bases). In germline, CDR1 is SQVTM, CDR2 ANQGSEA. Trimming removed 8 bases from V and 5 bases from J, with 15 bases in between. This CDR3 region has 12 residues. For the CDR3, the DNA is TGCAGCCTGAATAGGGGTGGGACTGAAGCTTTCTTT. Protein: CSLNRGGTEAFF.

The chain links TRBV5-1 to TRBJ2-2; D possibly corresponds to TRBD2 (5 bases). This CDR3 has 13 residues. The germline V gene has CDR1 SGHRS and CDR2 YFSETQ. Trimming cost V 4 bases and J 6 bases, with 10 bases left between them. CDR3 sequence: CASSEGLPGELFF. The CDR3 nucleotides read TGCGCCAGCAGCGAAGGACTCCCCGGGGAGCTGTTTTTT.

V is TRBV11-2 and J is TRBJ2-1; TRBD1 aligns across 7 bases. Trimming at V came to 2 bases and at J to 9 bases, leaving 10 bases not matched to a gene. This CDR3 has 15 amino acids. Germline assignment: CDR1 SGHAT and CDR2 FQNNGV. The CDR3 coding sequence is TGTGCCAGCAGCTTAACAGGGGCTATGACTGCTGAGCAGTTCTTC. It encodes CASSLTGAMTAEQFF.

This clone showed up just once. The CDR3 DNA follows: TGTGCCAGCTCACAACAGGTTTTCGCGAACACCGGGGAGCTGTTTTTT. Its translation is CASSQQVFANTGELFF. The chain carries TRBV18 and TRBJ2-2, with D perhaps matching TRBD1 (5 bases). The V gene lost 4 bases and the J gene lost 0 bases, with 12 bases spanning the gap. CDR3 length: 16 amino acids. Germline CDR1 KGHSH, CDR2 LQKENI.

The rearrangement joins TRBV5-1 to TRBJ1-1; D is possibly TRBD1 (5 bases). Germline V gives CDR1 SGHRS, CDR2 YFSETQ. The germline V and J ends were trimmed by 4 bases and 0 bases, with 13 bases remaining between them. The CDR3 extends over 15 amino acids. The CDR3 DNA is TGCGCCAGCAGCCCCAGACAGAGTATGAACACTGAAGCTTTCTTT. Protein product: CASSPRQSMNTEAFF. The full variable domain, rest sourced from reference TRBV5-1 and TRBJ1-1, is KAGVTQTPRYLIKTRGQQVTLSCSPISGHRSVSWYQQTPGQGLQFLFEYFSETQRNKGNFPGRFSGRQFSNSRSEMNVSTLELGDSALYLCASSPRQSMNTEAFFGQGTRLTVV.

V gene TRBV5-1 combines with J gene TRBJ2-3; tentative D call: TRBD2 (6 bases). CDR3 length equals 15 residues. Germline loops: CDR1 SGHRS, CDR2 YFSETQ. V was trimmed by 3 bases and J by 3 bases, leaving 14 bases between them. DNA for the CDR3: TGCGCCAGCAGCTCCCGGGAGCTTGGAACAGATACGCAGTATTTT. Its translation is CASSSRELGTDTQYF.

The chain is built from TRBV19 and TRBJ1-1, with a weak D call TRBD1 (5 bases). Germline V CDR1 and CDR2: LNHDA, SQIVND (reference sequence). The CDR3 consists of 14 residues. Trimming cost V 6 bases and J 1 base, with 12 bases left between them. In DNA form, the CDR3 reads TGTGCCAGTAGCACGCAGGGTCGGAACACTGAAGCTTTCTTT. Amino acids: CASSTQGRNTEAFF.

The J gene is TRBJ1-5, the V gene TRBV24-1, with D uncertain. The V end was cut by 4 bases, the J end by 1 base, with 10 bases between. CDR3 length: 15 residues. Germline V gene lookup returns CDR1 KGHDR and CDR2 SFDVKD. The CDR3 DNA reads as TGTGCCACCAGTGACCCCGGGGTAAGCAATCAGCCCCAGCATTTT. Translating gives CATSDPGVSNQPQHF.

V gene TRBV7-3 combines with J gene TRBJ1-1; TRBD1 is a possible D gene (6 bases). CDR3 length equals 13 residues. V gave up 2 bases and J gave up 3 bases, with 7 bases separating them. CDR1 SGHTA and CDR2 FQGTGA come from the germline V gene. In DNA, the CDR3 is TGTGCCAGCAGCTTAGGGACATACACTGAAGCTTTCTTT. Translating gives CASSLGTYTEAFF. Variable domain in full (rest from reference TRBV7-3 and TRBJ1-1): GAGVSQTPSNKVTEKGKYVELRCDPISGHTALYWYRQSLGQGPEFLIYFQGTGAADDSGLPNDRFFAVRPEGSVSTLKIQRTERGDSAVYLCASSLGTYTEAFFGQGTRLTVV.

The chain carries TRBV19 and TRBJ1-1; D is undetermined. CDR3 length: 13 residues. Trimming pared 10 bases from V and 0 bases from J, leaving 12 bases between. Germline V CDR1 and CDR2: LNHDA, SQIVND (reference sequence). The CDR3 DNA sequence: TGTGCCACCACGACAAATATGAACACTGAAGCTTTCTTT. Its translation is CATTTNMNTEAFF.

The J gene is TRBJ1-1, the V gene TRBV6-2 or TRBV6-3; a weak D match, TRBD1 (6 bases). Trimming removed 6 bases at V and 2 bases at J, with 16 bases between. CDR1 is MNHEY, CDR2 SVGEGT, per germline. CDR3 length: 15 residues. Here the CDR3 DNA reads TGTGCCAGCAGCACAAGGACAGCGAGTAACACTGAAGCTTTCTTT. It encodes CASSTRTASNTEAFF.

This clone was observed a few times. The gene calls are TRBV7-3 and TRBJ1-2; perhaps TRBD1 as D (5 bases). Germline lookup yields CDR1 SGHTA and CDR2 FQGTGA. Trimming cost V 4 bases and J 2 bases, with 20 bases left between them. The CDR3 loop spans 17 amino acids. The CDR3 DNA is TGTGCCAGCAGCTCGCGGGGCGACCGGAACGGAAACTATGGCTACACCTTC. Protein: CASSSRGDRNGNYGYTF. Full variable domain (outside the CDR3, taken from reference TRBV7-3 and TRBJ1-2): GAGVSQTPSNKVTEKGKYVELRCDPISGHTALYWYRQSLGQGPEFLIYFQGTGAADDSGLPNDRFFAVRPEGSVSTLKIQRTERGDSAVYLCASSSRGDRNGNYGYTFGSGTRLTVV.

The CDR3 coding sequence is TGTGCCAGCAGCTCAGAAGTTCGTGAGCAGTTCTTC. Residues: CASSSEVREQFF. The chain employs TRBV6-5 and TRBJ2-1, with no clear D. The CDR3 runs 12 residues. Trimming shortened V by 6 bases and J by 9 bases, and 12 bases separated the two germline ends. Germline V gene sequence: CDR1 MNHEY, CDR2 SVGAGI.

The V call is TRBV3-1 (or the pseudogene TRBV3-2), the J call TRBJ1-1; TRBD1 agrees at 8 bases. V lost 0 bases to trimming and J lost 5 bases; unmatched junction nucleotides: 8. Germline V CDR1 and CDR2: LGHDT, YNNKEL (reference sequence). This CDR3 contains 16 residues. CDR3 nucleotide sequence: TGTGCCAGCAGCCAAGAATGGACAGGGCCGGGGACTGAAGCTTTCTTT. It yields the protein CASSQEWTGPGTEAFF.

The rearrangement joins TRBV5-1 to TRBJ2-5, with D perhaps matching TRBD2 (6 bases). V gave up 2 bases and J gave up 1 base, with 15 bases separating them. The CDR3 consists of 16 residues. In germline, CDR1 is SGHRS, CDR2 YFSETQ. CDR3 sequence (DNA): TGCGCCAGCAGCTTCCCAAGTGGGGGGATCCAAGAGACCCAGTACTTC. Encoded protein: CASSFPSGGIQETQYF. The full variable domain, in which reference TRBV5-1 and TRBJ2-5 provide the parts outside the CDR3, is KAGVTQTPRYLIKTRGQQVTLSCSPISGHRSVSWYQQTPGQGLQFLFEYFSETQRNKGNFPGRFSGRQFSNSRSEMNVSTLELGDSALYLCASSFPSGGIQETQYFGPGTRLLVL.

The chain uses TRBV18 and TRBJ2-2; TRBD2 matches 10 bases. Germline lookup yields CDR1 KGHSH and CDR2 LQKENI. The length of the CDR3 is 18 residues. With 1 base clipped from V and 7 bases from J, the junction kept 12 bases outside the gene matches. The CDR3 DNA sequence: TGTGCCAGCTCACCACGCCTCGCTAGCGGGAGTGGCGGCGGGGAGCTGTTTTTT. This translates into CASSPRLASGSGGGELFF.